The rows below give T cell receptor beta chains drawn from one sample of a study of T-cell reconstitution after alpha-beta-depleted transplantation in children. MiXCR, applied by TCRdb to the PCR reads, yields one record per CDR3 protein. Here the sample spans about 830,000 distinct CDR3 sequences, 16% being singletons. The material was PBMCs, mostly from graft donor cells, obtained 360 days after TCRalphabeta/CD19-depleted stem cell transplant. The receptor set was obtained from a male patient younger than 18 who had a stem cell transplant for acute lymphoblastic leukemia, so the T cells may come from the graft donor. The CDR3 runs from the conserved cysteine through the conserved F or W. D genes are given only for firm matches.

.,TRBV25-1,TRBJ2-7,CASSETTWEQYF
.,TRBV7-8,TRBJ2-7,CASSFHGGRVAYEQYF
.,TRBV20-1,TRBJ2-7,CSSPRTEPYEQYF
TRBD2,TRBV9,TRBJ2-7,CASSPSGTSGRREQYF
.,TRBV7-8,TRBJ2-1,CASSSVFASYNEQFF
TRBD1,TRBV20-1,TRBJ2-3,CSAQQGEGTDTQYF
.,TRBV3-1,TRBJ2-1,CASSTLDEQFF
.,TRBV5-1,TRBJ2-3,CASTERTDTQYF
.,TRBV10-3,TRBJ2-3,CAIGKREFTDTQYF
TRBD1,TRBV6-5,TRBJ2-7,CASTLTGETYELYF
TRBD1,TRBV5-1,TRBJ2-1,CASSSWTGFNEQFF
TRBD1,TRBV12-3/TRBV12-4,TRBJ1-3,CASSSRQGMKGNTIYF
TRBD1,TRBV5-6,TRBJ1-5,CASSTRGTGGEKNQPQHF
.,TRBV7-8,TRBJ1-4,CASSSPRAKLFF
.,TRBV7-2,TRBJ2-5,CASSLTGALTEETQYF
.,TRBV9,TRBJ2-1,CASSSPAGVGNEHFF
.,TRBV6-1,TRBJ1-5,CASRSEVIGPQHF
.,TRBV20-1,TRBJ2-7,CSVTRGFYEQYF
.,TRBV20-1,TRBJ2-7,CSARGWGSFYEQYF
.,TRBV5-1,TRBJ2-4,CASSLYGQAKNIQYF
.,TRBV30,TRBJ2-5,CAWGGRTTQYF
.,TRBV20-1,TRBJ2-1,CSAPGDGGALSEQFF
TRBD2,TRBV9,TRBJ2-7,CASSYSGTSSYEQYF
.,TRBV10-3,TRBJ2-7,CAIGAVSSYEQYF
.,TRBV7-8,TRBJ1-6,CASSLSPGVSPLHF
TRBD2,TRBV4-1,TRBJ2-2,CASSQTGGVTGELFF
TRBD2,TRBV27,TRBJ2-1,CASSSRLAGVASYNEQFF
.,TRBV5-1,TRBJ2-7,CASSRAGAYEQYF
TRBD1,TRBV27,TRBJ1-1,CASSLEGAGAAFF
.,TRBV5-1,TRBJ2-3,CASSWQGTDTQYF
.,TRBV12-3/TRBV12-4,TRBJ2-7,CASSPWAEGDEQYF
TRBD2,TRBV20-1,TRBJ2-5,CSARDGGTSGRFRKETQYF
TRBD2,TRBV20-1,TRBJ2-7,CSARKASGRYEQYF
.,TRBV11-2,TRBJ2-1,CASSLVLGYEQFF
.,TRBV18,TRBJ2-7,CASSPLPSDEQYF
TRBD1,TRBV12-5,TRBJ1-1,CASGSRGLATEAFF
.,TRBV7-3,TRBJ2-7,CASSLRWGYEQYF
.,TRBV5-1,TRBJ2-6,CASSLKAGSTSGANVLTF
.,TRBV12-3/TRBV12-4,TRBJ1-5,CASSPEGRRSNQPQHF
.,TRBV18,TRBJ1-1,CASSPGIPGVDRNTEAFF
TRBD2,TRBV9,TRBJ2-3,CASSVTSGRSTDTQYF
.,TRBV9,TRBJ2-3,CASSVGPPSVDTQYF
TRBD1,TRBV4-1,TRBJ2-7,CASSQWGQGYEQYF
TRBD1,TRBV20-1,TRBJ1-2,CSARNRDRGPPRGYTF
.,TRBV7-8,TRBJ2-4,CASSTPDGSNIQYF
TRBD1,TRBV5-4,TRBJ2-5,CASSPGQTQETQYF
TRBD2,TRBV27,TRBJ2-5,CASSLIAGRGETQYF
.,TRBV24-1,TRBJ1-5,CATSEPPVTPYSNQPQHF
.,TRBV6-1,TRBJ2-5,CASNPAIGLGTQYF
.,TRBV20-1,TRBJ2-1,CSANRYNEQFF
TRBD2,TRBV14,TRBJ2-5,CASSQLAAKETQYF
TRBD1,TRBV5-6,TRBJ2-7,CASSSGTGRPEQYF